Below are 21 T cell receptor beta chains sequenced from a single sample in a study of identical twins. TCRdb fed the 5' RACE reads into MiXCR, producing one record per CDR3 protein. Of about 520,000 distinct CDR3 sequences in the sample, less than 25% were seen once. The data also belong to a second study, concerning T cells expressing NK-cell markers.

Sequencing input: CD4+ T cells sorted from blood. These receptors all stem from a woman between 18 and 29 years old in good health.

In its sample, this clonotype was seen a few times. The chain carries TRBV5-6 and TRBJ2-4, with 9 bases lining up with TRBD1. V dropped 3 bases and J dropped 5; count of bases not matched to a gene: 6. CDR1 and CDR2 (germline): SGHDT, YYEEEE. This CDR3 has 15 amino acids. Here the CDR3 reads CASSWIRDRENIQYF. CDR3 sequence (DNA): TGTGCCAGCAGCTGGATCCGGGACAGGGAAAACATTCAGTACTTC.

This clonotype showed up just a few times. The rearrangement links TRBV29-1 to TRBJ2-7; D might be TRBD1 (6 bases). The CDR3 is 13 amino acids. Looked up from germline, CDR1 is SQVTM and CDR2 is ANQGSEA. V was pared by 5 bases and J by 2 bases, with 13 bases between. For the CDR3, the DNA is TGCAGCGTTACTTCTACAGGGCCCTACGAGCAGTACTTC. It encodes CSVTSTGPYEQYF.

This clonotype appeared a few times. The rearrangement uses TRBV11-2 and TRBJ2-7; TRBD1 or TRBD2 may be the D gene (5 bases each). The CDR3 loop spans 14 amino acids. Between the trimmed V and J ends, which lost 5 bases and 1 base, there was a span of 12 bases. The germline CDR1 and CDR2 sequences are SGHAT and FQNNGV. For the CDR3, the DNA is TGTGCCAGCAGCCCCCGGGACGTATCCTACGAGCAGTACTTC. This sequence encodes CASSPRDVSYEQYF.

The chain carries TRBV6-2 or TRBV6-3 and TRBJ2-4; TRBD1 matches at 8 bases. The germline V gene encodes CDR1 MNHEY and CDR2 SVGEGT. The CDR3 extends over 16 amino acids. The junction had 13 bases not matched to a gene; V was cut back by 4 bases and J by 8 bases. CDR3 amino acids: CASSSPKQGVGYIQYF. The DNA for the CDR3 is TGTGCCAGCAGTTCCCCCAAACAGGGGGTTGGGTACATTCAGTACTTC.

The V gene is TRBV11-2, the J gene TRBJ2-1; D unresolved. V was shortened by 0 bases and J by 0 bases, with 9 bases between the two germline ends. The CDR3 sequence is 16 residues long. The germline V gene has CDR1 SGHAT and CDR2 FQNNGV. CDR3 sequence: CASSLERKSSYNEQFF. The CDR3, as DNA: TGTGCCAGCAGCTTAGAGCGGAAGAGCTCCTACAATGAGCAGTTCTTC.

The V call is TRBV7-9, the J call TRBJ1-4, with a tentative D call TRBD1 (6 bases). Trimming pared 4 bases from V and 8 bases from J, leaving 20 bases between. This CDR3 comprises 16 residues. Germline V CDR1 and CDR2: SEHNR, FQNEAQ (reference sequence). The CDR3 coding sequence is TGTGCCAGCAGCTCTAGCCTCAGGGGCGAGAAAGAAAAACTGTTTTTT. Its translation is CASSSSLRGEKEKLFF.

This clonotype has just a few counts. The chain links TRBV10-3 to TRBJ2-2, with no clear D. Trimming took off 10 bases at V and 4 bases at J, with 7 bases between the two ends. CDR3 length equals 11 residues. The germline CDR1 and CDR2 sequences are ENHRY and SYGVKD. CDR3 bases: TGTGCCACCGCCGGCACCGGGGAGCTGTTTTTT. The encoded protein is CATAGTGELFF.

This clonotype has only a few counts. V and J are TRBV20-1 and TRBJ2-5; D is unresolved. Germline V lookup: CDR1 DFQATT, CDR2 SNEGSKA (reference sequence). V lost 3 bases, J lost 5 bases, and 13 bases lay in between. The CDR3 runs 13 residues. CDR3 DNA: TGCAGTGCTAGCCTTCCTCTCGGGGAGACCCAGTACTTC. It specifies CSASLPLGETQYF.

On this clonotype itself: One junction end does not reproduce the germline sequence, and a read error may be involved. V and J are TRBV7-2 and TRBJ2-7, with 8 bases aligning to TRBD2. The CDR3 length is 14 residues. Per germline, CDR1 SGHTA and CDR2 FQGNSA. CDR3 loop: CASTLTSGTYEQYF. In nucleotides, the CDR3 is TGTGCCAGCACCTTAACTAGCGGAACCTACGAGCAGTACTTC.

The J gene is TRBJ2-7, the V gene TRBV7-9; D may be TRBD1 or TRBD2 (5 bases each). This CDR3 is 14 amino acids long. Germline V gene lookup returns CDR1 SEHNR and CDR2 FQNEAQ (reference sequence). Trimming removed 4 bases at V and 1 base at J, with 11 bases between. The DNA of the CDR3 is TGTGCCAGCAGCTCTAGAGGGGTTTCCTACGAGCAGTACTTC. Translated, it gives CASSSRGVSYEQYF.

This clonotype was seen more than once but under ten times. This chain uses TRBV7-2 with TRBJ2-5; D is undetermined. V was shortened by 1 base and J by 4 bases, with 10 bases between the two germline ends. Per germline, CDR1 SGHTA and CDR2 FQGNSA. This CDR3 is built from 14 residues. CDR3 nucleotide sequence: TGTGCCAGCAGCTTAGAGAGCAGTTTAGAGACCCAGTACTTC. Translating gives CASSLESSLETQYF.

This clonotype has ten or more counts. V usage is TRBV29-1 and J usage is TRBJ1-3; 9 bases align to TRBD1. Per the germline V gene, CDR1 is SQVTM and CDR2 is ANQGSEA. V dropped 6 bases and J dropped 6; count of bases not matched to a gene: 12. This CDR3 region has 15 residues. The CDR3 reads CSVPTRDRATNTIYF. The CDR3 DNA reads TGCAGCGTGCCCACCCGGGACAGGGCGACAAACACCATATATTTT.

About this clonotype itself: An end of the junction differs from the germline gene, which may be a read error. The chain couples TRBV20-1 to TRBJ2-3; TRBD2 aligns across 12 bases. The germline gives CDR1 DFQATT, CDR2 SNEGSKA (reference sequence). This CDR3 is built from 14 residues. The CDR3 here is CSARLAGVTDMQYF. As DNA, the CDR3 is TGCAGTGCAAGACTAGCGGGGGTCACAGATATGCAGTATTTT.

The gene calls are TRBV29-1 and TRBJ1-1; possible D gene TRBD1, 5 bases. The germline CDR1 and CDR2 sequences are SQVTM and ANQGSEA. The CDR3 spans 13 residues. Trimming pared 6 bases from V and 3 bases from J, leaving 14 bases between. In nucleotides, the CDR3 is TGCAGCGTGTTGTGGGGGGGAGACACTGAAGCTTTCTTT. Protein: CSVLWGGDTEAFF.

The J gene is TRBJ1-2, the V gene TRBV12-3 or TRBV12-4; D remains ambiguous. V was shortened by 6 bases and J by 4 bases, with 9 bases between the two germline ends. The CDR3 loop spans 12 amino acids. CDR3 DNA sequence: TGTGCCAGCAGGGAACAAACCTATGGCTACACCTTC. Translated, it gives CASREQTYGYTF.

This clonotype has just a few counts. The chain is built from TRBV11-2 and TRBJ1-6, with a tentative D call TRBD1 (5 bases). Germline lookup yields CDR1 SGHAT and CDR2 FQNNGV. The CDR3 is 14 amino acids. Deletions cut 4 bases from V and 8 bases from J, with 12 bases between. CDR3 nucleotide sequence: TGTGCCAGCAGCTGGGCGGGGGATCATTCACCCCTCCACTTT. It specifies CASSWAGDHSPLHF.

This clonotype appeared a few times. J is TRBJ2-5 and V is TRBV14; unclear D gene. Trimming pared 5 bases from V and 7 bases from J, leaving 8 bases between. CDR1 and CDR2 from the germline V gene are SGHDN and FVKESK. CDR3 size: 11 residues. Here the CDR3 DNA reads TGTGCCAGCAGCGGGGTGGGGACCCAGTACTTC. This codes for CASSGVGTQYF.

In its sample, this clonotype was seen a few times. The chain joins TRBV9 to TRBJ2-5, with a possible D match to TRBD1 (5 bases). Germline-derived CDR1 and CDR2 are SGDLS and YYNGEE. The CDR3 totals 13 residues. V lost 2 bases and J lost 2, with 7 bases in between. The CDR3 bases are TGTGCCAGCAGCGTCCGACAGCAAGAGACCCAGTACTTC. As protein: CASSVRQQETQYF.

This clonotype has a handful of counts. The J gene is TRBJ2-1, the V gene TRBV5-1; 8 bases match TRBD2. The germline V gene has CDR1 SGHRS and CDR2 YFSETQ. This CDR3 region has 14 residues. The ends lost 7 bases at V and 8 bases at J; junction bases unmatched: 11. The CDR3, as DNA: TGCGCCAGCCTCGGGGGGGCCTGGGGCGATGAGCAGTTCTTC. Protein: CASLGGAWGDEQFF.

The chain's CDR3 is CASSSQGSGGYTF. In nucleotides, the CDR3 is TGTGCCAGCAGTTCGCAGGGTTCCGGTGGCTACACCTTC. The chain uses TRBV7-9 and TRBJ1-2, with D possibly TRBD1 on 5 matching bases. This CDR3 spans 13 amino acids. Trimming pared 6 bases from V and 7 bases from J, leaving 15 bases between. The germline gives CDR1 SEHNR, CDR2 FQNEAQ (reference sequence). The entire variable domain, with the rest obtained from reference TRBV7-9 and TRBJ1-2, is as follows: DTGVSQNPRHKITKRGQNVTFRCDPISEHNRLYWYRQTLGQGPEFLTYFQNEAQLEKSRLLSDRFSAERPKGSFSTLEIQRTEQGDSAMYLCASSSQGSGGYTFGSGTRLTVV.

In DNA, the CDR3 is TGTGCCAGCAGCCGCCCGGCCTACGAGCAGTACTTC. Translated: CASSRPAYEQYF. The chain uses TRBV6-6 and TRBJ2-7; the D is unclear. Per the germline V gene, CDR1 is MNHNY and CDR2 is SVGAGI (reference sequence). Between the trimmed V and J ends, which lost 6 bases and 2 bases, there was a span of 8 bases. The CDR3 runs to 12 residues.